These 21 T cell receptor beta chains came from one sample sequenced in a study of blood T cells in healthy people across ages. Through a sample-barcoded 5' primer and a J-beta primer mix, a second PCR was run for roughly 7 to 11 cycles. TCRdb fed the 5' RACE reads into MiXCR, producing one record per CDR3 protein. The table includes over 1,300,000 distinct CDR3 sequences, around 59% detected once. The sample consisted of blood. The source is a man between 18 and 29 years old in good health.

The chain employs TRBV11-2 and TRBJ2-4, with D hard to call. Germline-derived CDR1 and CDR2 are SGHAT and FQNNGV. The CDR3 spans 15 residues. The V and J ends lost 1 base and 3 bases respectively, with 10 bases between them. The CDR3 is CASSLVQGRKNIQYF. CDR3 DNA: TGTGCCAGCAGCTTAGTGCAAGGGCGCAAAAACATTCAGTACTTC.

In its sample, this clonotype was seen a few times. This sequence joins TRBV20-1 and TRBJ2-5; D ambiguous. Germline V gives CDR1 DFQATT, CDR2 SNEGSKA (reference sequence). The CDR3 is made up of 12 amino acids. Trimming left V 4 bases short and J 7 bases short, with 13 bases between. This CDR3 is CSANLRSPTQYF. CDR3 DNA sequence: TGCAGTGCTAACCTTAGGTCGCCGACCCAGTACTTC.

The chain is built from TRBV12-3 or TRBV12-4 and TRBJ1-5; no clear D. The CDR3 contains 14 residues. V was pared by 5 bases and J by 6 bases, with 14 bases between. The CDR3 coding sequence is TGTGCCAGCAGTCCACAGTGGAGAGCTCAGCCCCAGCATTTT. Translation: CASSPQWRAQPQHF.

This clonotype was counted a few times. V gene TRBV25-1 combines with J gene TRBJ2-3; D remains ambiguous. Per the germline V gene, CDR1 is MGHDK and CDR2 is SYGVNS. This CDR3 comprises 14 residues. V dropped 4 bases and J dropped 2 bases, with 10 bases sitting between them. The CDR3 loop is CASSVGPTTDTQYF. CDR3 nucleotide sequence: TGTGCCAGCAGTGTTGGACCAACCACAGATACGCAGTATTTT. The full variable domain, completed using reference TRBV25-1 and TRBJ2-3, is EADIYQTPRYLVIGTGKKITLECSQTMGHDKMYWYQQDPGMELHLIHYSYGVNSTEKGDLSSESTVSRIRTEHFPLTLESARPSHTSQYLCASSVGPTTDTQYFGPGTRLTVL.

The chain uses TRBV7-9 and TRBJ1-2; no definite D call. Trimming took 2 bases from V and 1 from J, leaving 11 bases between them. The CDR3 is 15 residues long. Germline values: CDR1 SEHNR, CDR2 FQNEAQ (reference sequence). CDR3: CASSLSKEFNYGYTF. The CDR3 nucleotides are TGTGCCAGCAGCTTATCTAAGGAGTTTAACTATGGCTACACCTTC. Using reference TRBV7-9 and TRBJ1-2 for the parts outside the CDR3, the full variable domain is DTGVSQNPRHKITKRGQNVTFRCDPISEHNRLYWYRQTLGQGPEFLTYFQNEAQLEKSRLLSDRFSAERPKGSFSTLEIQRTEQGDSAMYLCASSLSKEFNYGYTFGSGTRLTVV.

The V call is TRBV28, the J call TRBJ2-7, with no clear D. The CDR3 runs 14 residues. Germline lookup yields CDR1 MDHEN and CDR2 SYDVKM. V shed 5 bases and J shed 3 bases, with 14 bases lying between them. The CDR3 DNA reads as TGTGCCAGCAGTCAAACCCCAGAGTTCTACGAGCAGTACTTC. As protein: CASSQTPEFYEQYF.

This sequence joins TRBV6-5 and TRBJ2-4, with 11 nucleotides matching TRBD2. The CDR3 consists of 15 residues. Germline trimming cut 0 bases from V and 5 bases from J; bases unmatched to any gene: 0. CDR1 and CDR2 from the germline V gene are MNHEY and SVGAGI. The CDR3 region is CASSYSGLAENIQYF. The CDR3 nucleotides are TGTGCCAGCAGTTACTCGGGACTAGCGGAAAACATTCAGTACTTC.

This clonotype is a singleton in its sample. The CDR3 loop reads CASSEVAATGANYGYTF. CDR3 in DNA: TGTGCCAGCAGTGAGGTAGCTGCAACCGGAGCTAACTATGGCTACACCTTC. The rearrangement links TRBV12-3 or TRBV12-4 to TRBJ1-2; D is unclear. The CDR3 consists of 17 residues. Between the trimmed V and J ends, which lost 5 bases and 0 bases, there was a span of 19 bases.

The genes are TRBV4-2 and TRBJ2-4; perhaps TRBD2 as D (5 bases). Germline lookup yields CDR1 LGHNA and CDR2 YNFKEQ. V shed 0 bases and J shed 2 bases, with 17 bases lying between them. This CDR3 contains 18 residues. The CDR3 here is CASSQEGEAVQSKNIQYF. The CDR3 coding sequence is TGTGCCAGCAGCCAAGAGGGAGAGGCAGTCCAGTCCAAAAACATTCAGTACTTC.

The rearrangement joins TRBV9 to TRBJ2-4, with 9 bases lining up with TRBD2. The J call could be wrong; TRBJ2-7 is a better fit for the DNA end. CDR3 length: 15 amino acids. CDR1 and CDR2 (germline): SGDLS, YYNGEE. CDR3: CASSVIAGGWNEQYF. The CDR3 nucleotides are TGTGCCAGCAGCGTAATTGCGGGAGGGTGGAACGAGCAGTACTTC.

This chain uses TRBV4-1 with TRBJ2-7; the match to TRBD2 covers 9 bases. The CDR3 runs to 16 residues. Germline trimming cut 2 bases from V and 1 base from J; bases unmatched to any gene: 6. Germline lookup yields CDR1 MGHRA and CDR2 YSYEKL. In DNA form, the CDR3 reads TGCGCCAGCAGCCAATCGAGCCTAGCGGGGTCCTACGAGCAGTACTTC. It encodes CASSQSSLAGSYEQYF.

CDR3: CASSTSDRGPKETQYF. In nucleotides, the CDR3 is TGTGCCAGCAGTACCTCGGACAGGGGACCTAAAGAGACCCAGTACTTC. The J gene is TRBJ2-5, the V gene TRBV6-6, with TRBD1 identical over 9 bases. With 5 bases clipped from V and 3 bases from J, the junction kept 10 bases outside the gene matches. The CDR3 has 16 residues. The germline V gene encodes CDR1 MNHNY and CDR2 SVGAGI (reference sequence).

The gene calls are TRBV6-5 and TRBJ2-2; D is undetermined. The CDR3 covers 14 residues. The V and J ends lost 6 bases and 0 bases respectively, with 8 bases between them. Per germline, CDR1 MNHEY and CDR2 SVGAGI. The CDR3 sequence: CASRHPTNTGELFF. The CDR3 bases are TGTGCCAGCAGGCACCCTACGAACACCGGGGAGCTGTTTTTT.

The J gene is TRBJ1-2, the V gene TRBV4-3; D not resolved. The V end lost 0 bases, the J end lost 0 bases, and 5 bases lay between the germline ends. This CDR3 comprises 14 residues. Germline loops: CDR1 LGHNA, CDR2 YSLEER. The CDR3 protein is CASSQDTANYGYTF. For the CDR3, the DNA is TGCGCCAGCAGCCAAGATACCGCTAACTATGGCTACACCTTC.

This clonotype was seen a few times. This rearrangement joins TRBV3-1 to TRBJ2-3; 9 nucleotides line up with TRBD2. CDR1 and CDR2 from the germline V gene are LGHDT and YNNKEL (reference sequence). This CDR3 spans 19 amino acids. J gave up 1 base and V 3 bases, and 14 bases lay outside the gene matches. The CDR3 DNA reads as TGTGCCAGCAGCCACTATTCCTCCGGGACTAGCAGTCGCACAGATACGCAGTATTTT. Its protein is CASSHYSSGTSSRTDTQYF.

J is TRBJ1-2 and V is TRBV2, with unresolved D. Trimming cost V 0 bases and J 1 base, with 9 bases left between them. Germline loops: CDR1 SNHLY, CDR2 FYNNEI. This CDR3 is built from 15 residues. CDR3 in DNA: TGTGCCAGCAGTGAAGCGGTGGATATTAACTATGGCTACACCTTC. This translates into CASSEAVDINYGYTF.

This clonotype turned up a few times. This chain links TRBV29-1 with TRBJ2-1, with D maybe TRBD1 (5 bases). The V and J ends lost 4 bases and 5 bases respectively, with 12 bases between them. This CDR3 contains 13 residues. The germline V gene encodes CDR1 SQVTM and CDR2 ANQGSEA. The CDR3 sequence: CSVAKGADNEQFF. DNA of the CDR3: TGCAGCGTTGCGAAAGGGGCTGACAATGAGCAGTTCTTC.

This sequence joins TRBV27 and TRBJ2-7; a weak D match, TRBD1 (5 bases). The CDR3 is 14 residues long. CDR1 and CDR2 (germline): MNHEY, SMNVEV (reference sequence). V shed 5 bases and J shed 2 bases, with 13 bases lying between them. The CDR3 coding sequence is TGTGCCAGCAGTAAGACGACAGTCCCCTACGAGCAGTACTTC. It is translated as CASSKTTVPYEQYF.

This sequence joins TRBV6-2 or TRBV6-3 and TRBJ1-5, with D perhaps TRBD1 (5 bases). Per the germline V gene, CDR1 is MNHEY and CDR2 is SVGEGT. The V gene lost 9 bases and the J gene lost 4 bases, with 13 bases spanning the gap. This CDR3 has 13 residues. CDR3 sequence (DNA): TGTGCCAGAGGCCCGGGACCTAATCAGCCCCAGCATTTT. Amino acid sequence: CARGPGPNQPQHF.

The chain joins TRBV27 to TRBJ2-1; D is undetermined. Germline V gives CDR1 MNHEY, CDR2 SMNVEV (reference sequence). The CDR3 sequence is 14 residues long. V lost 0 bases, J lost 3 bases, and 6 bases lay in between. Here the CDR3 DNA reads TGTGCCAGCAGTTTATCGTTCAACTACAATGAGCAGTTCTTC. It encodes CASSLSFNYNEQFF.

This clonotype showed up just a few times. The junction departs from the called germline gene at one end, perhaps through a read error. The gene calls are TRBV12-3 or TRBV12-4 and TRBJ1-4, with 8 positions matching TRBD1. The CDR3 totals 15 residues. In nucleotides, the CDR3 is TGTGCCCGCAGTCCCCGCGTGACAGGGGACGAAAAACTGTTTTTT. Translated, it gives CARSPRVTGDEKLFF.